This T cell receptor beta chain was recovered during a study of blood T cell repertoires in COVID-19. Some clones are missing from TCRdb's copy, which holds only in-frame ones; the method was immunoSEQ multiplex PCR. Of approximately 350,000 clones listed, 85% to 90% are singletons. Deletions cut 0 bases from V and 8 bases from J, with 14 bases between. This CDR3 is built from 15 residues. The germline V gene has CDR1 LGHDT and CDR2 YNNKEL (reference sequence). Sample: peripheral blood. The chain employs TRBV3-1 (or the pseudogene TRBV3-2) and TRBJ2-4, with D perhaps matching TRBD2 (5 bases). The receptor was derived from an older woman with COVID-19, enrolled during active disease. In DNA, the CDR3 is TGTGCCAGCAGCCAAGAGGGCGGGTTTGGGGACATTCAGTACTTC. Translated, it gives CASSQEGGFGDIQYF.